What follows describes a single T cell receptor (beta chain). What it binds is unknown. This sample was taken from a study of shared clonotypes between healthy human individuals. Overall study results and limits: Shared clonotypes: approximately 4.5% naive CD4, about 3.5% naive CD8, around 2.4% memory CD4, roughly 0.4% memory CD8. Among donors, the sharing of clonotypes was expected to be influenced by sequencing depth.

CD45RO-negative cells were positively selected for CCR7, leaving out terminally differentiated effector memory CD45RA+ cells. Each subset's genomic DNA was shared equally among a number of immunoSEQ plates. The table came from immunoSEQ multiplex PCR; TCRdb's copy has only in-frame clones and leaves some out. The sample carries roughly 1,800,000 clones, about 95% recorded once. The TCR originated in a man aged 18 to 35 in good health. The specimen was naive CD8+ T cells sorted from blood.

In DNA, the CDR3 is TGTGCCAGCAGCCCTGACAGCTACGAGCAGTACTTC. Its protein is CASSPDSYEQYF. V is TRBV5-6 and J is TRBJ2-7; tentative D call: TRBD1 (5 bases). From germline, CDR1 is SGHDT and CDR2 YYEEEE. With 4 bases removed from V and 3 bases from J, the gap between germline ends came to 8 bases. This CDR3 spans 12 amino acids.